The 12 T cell receptor beta chains reported below all come from one sample, sequenced in a study of OX40 agonist ivuxolimab in advanced cancers. Some clones are missing from TCRdb's copy, which holds only in-frame ones; the method was immunoSEQ multiplex PCR. The sample lists approximately 94,000 clones; about 90% were seen once. The sequencing here drew on CD4+ or CD8+ T cells sorted from blood, taken in a trial of the OX40 agonist ivuxolimab. Source of these receptors: an adult with an advanced solid tumor such as melanoma, head and neck, liver or kidney cancer.

The chain links TRBV5-1 to TRBJ1-1, with D unresolved. This CDR3 contains 15 residues. Trimming took off 0 bases at V and 5 bases at J, with 14 bases between the two ends. Germline CDR1 and CDR2: SGHRS and YFSETQ. This chain's CDR3 is CASSLATGTGTEAFF. The CDR3, as DNA: TGCGCCAGCAGCTTGGCCACCGGAACGGGGACTGAAGCTTTCTTT.

The rearrangement joins TRBV7-9 to TRBJ2-6; D uncertain. This CDR3 has 16 residues. V was pared by 6 bases and J by 2 bases, with 14 bases between. CDR1 SEHNR and CDR2 FQNEAQ come from the germline V gene (reference sequence). Here the CDR3 reads CASSEWWGTGANVLTF. CDR3 sequence (DNA): TGTGCCAGCAGTGAATGGTGGGGAACTGGGGCCAACGTCCTGACTTTC.

This clone appeared once. V usage is TRBV2 and J usage is TRBJ2-7, with 11 bases aligning to TRBD2. Germline CDR1 is SNHLY and CDR2 is FYNNEI. The CDR3 extends over 15 amino acids. V dropped 4 bases and J dropped 6; count of bases not matched to a gene: 8. The CDR3 loop is CASSANLAGGIEQYF. The CDR3 region has the DNA TGTGCCAGCAGTGCGAACCTAGCGGGAGGCATCGAGCAGTACTTC.

The CDR3: CASSLGLAGAGEQFF. The CDR3 DNA is TGTGCCAGCAGCTTAGGTCTAGCGGGAGCGGGTGAGCAGTTCTTC. This chain uses TRBV7-3 with TRBJ2-1; 10 bases agree with TRBD2. This CDR3 region has 15 residues. V was clipped by 2 bases and J by 9 bases; unmatched bases: 7. Per the germline V gene, CDR1 is SGHTA and CDR2 is FQGTGA.

The chain employs TRBV29-1 and TRBJ2-1, with D uncertain. Looked up from germline, CDR1 is SQVTM and CDR2 is ANQGSEA. Trimming stripped 0 bases from V and 7 bases from J, with 16 bases between. The CDR3 is made up of 15 amino acids. CDR3 protein: CSVEDRLVSTNEQFF. The CDR3 DNA sequence: TGCAGCGTTGAAGATCGTCTAGTCAGTACGAATGAGCAGTTCTTC.

The genes are TRBV15 and TRBJ1-2; TRBD1 might be the D (5 bases). The germline V gene has CDR1 LNHNV and CDR2 YYDKDF (reference sequence). V was pared by 1 base and J by 6 bases, with 18 bases between. There are 16 residues in the CDR3. The CDR3, as DNA: TGTGCCACCAGCAGAGGTGGGACCGTCATTGCCCATGGCTACACCTTC. It codes for CATSRGGTVIAHGYTF.

J is TRBJ1-1 and V is TRBV5-5; D is undetermined. The CDR3 sequence is 16 residues long. V lost 0 bases and J lost 2, with 14 bases in between. From germline, CDR1 is SGHKS and CDR2 YYEKEE (reference sequence). DNA of the CDR3: TGTGCCAGCAGCTTGGCCCGAGGGCGCCCCAACACTGAAGCTTTCTTT. It yields the protein CASSLARGRPNTEAFF. Full variable domain (remainder filled in from reference TRBV5-5 and TRBJ1-1): DAGVTQSPTHLIKTRGQQVTLRCSPISGHKSVSWYQQVLGQGPQFIFQYYEKEERGRGNFPDRFSARQFPNYSSELNVNALLLGDSALYLCASSLARGRPNTEAFFGQGTRLTVV.

The chain uses TRBV9 and TRBJ2-1; 11 nucleotides align to TRBD2. The V gene end was trimmed by 2 bases and the J gene end by 8 bases; junction bases not matched to a gene: 9. CDR1 and CDR2 (germline): SGDLS, YYNGEE. This CDR3 has 16 residues. The CDR3, as DNA: TGTGCCAGCAGCGTTATTCTAGCGGGAGGTACGGATGAGCAGTTCTTC. It translates to CASSVILAGGTDEQFF. Looking up the rest from reference TRBV9 and TRBJ2-1 gives the full variable domain: DSGVTQTPKHLITATGQRVTLRCSPRSGDLSVYWYQQSLDQGLQFLIQYYNGEERAKGNILERFSAQQFPDLHSELNLSSLELGDSALYFCASSVILAGGTDEQFFGPGTRLTVL.

The rearrangement links TRBV5-5 to TRBJ2-5; unclear D gene. Trimming took off 1 base at V and 2 bases at J, with 9 bases between the two ends. Germline CDR1 SGHKS, CDR2 YYEKEE (reference sequence). This CDR3 contains 14 residues. The CDR3 sequence is CASSLWQTQETQYF. For the CDR3, the DNA is TGTGCCAGCAGCTTGTGGCAGACTCAAGAGACCCAGTACTTC.

The chain is built from TRBV29-1 and TRBJ2-7, with TRBD1 identical over 8 bases. Losses at the gene ends were 6 bases for V and 6 bases for J; bases not matched to a gene: 13. Per germline, CDR1 SQVTM and CDR2 ANQGSEA. CDR3 size: 14 residues. The CDR3 loop reads CSVAGTGGFSEQYF. The CDR3 bases are TGCAGCGTAGCAGGGACAGGAGGGTTCTCCGAGCAGTACTTC.

This chain connects TRBV4-2 to TRBJ2-2, with D tentatively TRBD2 (6 bases). Germline CDR1 LGHNA, CDR2 YNFKEQ. The V end was cut by 4 bases, the J end by 2 bases, with 14 bases between. The CDR3 loop spans 16 amino acids. CDR3 residues: CASSLQGGANTGELFF. As DNA, the CDR3 is TGTGCCAGCAGCCTCCAGGGCGGGGCAAACACCGGGGAGCTGTTTTTT.

The V call is TRBV28, the J call TRBJ2-1; D is undetermined. The CDR3 totals 17 residues. Trimming pared 1 base from V and 3 bases from J, leaving 16 bases between. Germline-derived CDR1 and CDR2 are MDHEN and SYDVKM. The CDR3 protein is CASSLSMLRRLYNEQFF. CDR3 nucleotide sequence: TGTGCCAGCAGTTTATCGATGCTCAGAAGACTCTACAATGAGCAGTTCTTC.